Here is one T cell receptor (beta chain) with its context. The antigen is unknown. The sample belongs to a study of cytomegalovirus exposure and HLA in healthy donors. A multiplex PCR was run with 60 Vbeta primers and 13 Jbeta primers. Here immunoSEQ multiplex PCR was the method, and the copy in TCRdb shows in-frame clones only, minus some. The table records some 150,000 clones, less than 80% of them present only once. The CDR3 consists of 16 residues. CDR1 is SGHDT, CDR2 YYEEEE, per germline. Study-wide points: No immune exposure information besides CMV serostatus was available.

The clonotype comes from a man aged 40-55 years in good health and CMV-seronegative. The chain is built from TRBV5-6 and TRBJ2-5, with TRBD1 matching 8 bases. The DNA end is a closer match to TRBJ2-7, so the J assignment may be wrong. The source material was PBMCs. The CDR3, as DNA: TGTGCCAGCAGCTTGAGCCCGCGACAGGGGTGGTACGAGCAGTACTTC. Translating it yields CASSLSPRQGWYEQYF.